These T cell receptor beta chains were read from a single sample in a study of blood T cell repertoires in COVID-19. The assay was immunoSEQ multiplex PCR, and TCRdb's table has in-frame clones only and misses some. The sample lists 60,000 to 75,000 clones; roughly 91% were seen once. Material for sequencing was peripheral blood. These receptors originate from a human donor in a cohort sampled during active COVID-19. Both conserved end residues are part of each CDR3. The D gene is left open where the match is weak. Size is omitted from some rows. Given values are once, few, many or a class for expanded clones.

CASSLSGEASHYGYTF TGTGCCAGCAGTTTATCCGGTGAGGCTTCCCACTATGGCTACACCTTC TRBV27 NA NA 16 TRBJ1-2
CASRQGAIGGNTEAFF TGTGCCAGTAGGCAGGGGGCCATAGGAGGAAACACTGAAGCTTTCTTT TRBV19 NA TRBD1 16 TRBJ1-1
CASSQDLGRGGYTF TGCGCCAGCAGCCAAGATTTGGGCAGGGGAGGCTACACCTTC TRBV4-1 NA NA 14 TRBJ1-2
CASSSTNTGELFF TGCGCCAGCAGCTCCACGAACACCGGGGAGCTGTTTTTT TRBV5-1 NA NA 13 TRBJ2-2
CASSGTTAPNSPLHF TGTGCCAGCAGCGGGACTACAGCGCCAAATTCACCCCTCCACTTT TRBV9 NA NA 15 TRBJ1-6
CASSLGGTDTQYF TGTGCCAGCAGTTTAGGAGGCACAGATACGCAGTATTTT TRBV28 NA NA 13 TRBJ2-3
CASGFSLAGEYNEQFF TGTGCTAGTGGTTTTTCGCTAGCGGGAGAATACAATGAGCAGTTCTTC TRBV12-5 few TRBD2 16 TRBJ2-1
CASSKGLAGVGDTQYF TGTGCCAGCAGCAAGGGACTAGCGGGAGTTGGAGATACGCAGTATTTT TRBV9 NA TRBD2 16 TRBJ2-3
CAISERQKETQYF TGTGCCATCAGTGAGAGACAGAAAGAGACCCAGTACTTC TRBV10-3 NA NA 13 TRBJ2-5
CASSSTGLTEAFF TGTGCCAGCTCATCTACAGGTTTGACTGAAGCTTTCTTT TRBV18 once NA 13 TRBJ1-1
CATSKLVSGELFF TGTGCCACCAGCAAACTAGTTAGCGGGGAGCTGTTTTTT TRBV15 once NA 13 TRBJ2-2
CSVLISGEQFF TGCAGCGTCTTAATCAGCGGTGAGCAGTTCTTC TRBV29-1 NA NA 11 TRBJ2-1
CASSLDSELVVVF TGTGCCAGCAGCTTAGATTCGGAACTAGTTGTAGTCTTC TRBV11-3 NA NA 13 TRBJ2-1
CAISESGGGDYNEQFF TGTGCCATCAGTGAGTCCGGCGGGGGGGACTACAATGAGCAGTTCTTC TRBV10-3 NA TRBD2 16 TRBJ2-1
CASSPRTGVGSPLHF TGTGCCAGCAGCCCTCGGACAGGGGTAGGTTCACCCCTCCACTTT TRBV5-8 few TRBD1 15 TRBJ1-6
CAISESPDRGHTEAFF TGTGCCATCAGTGAGTCCCCCGACAGGGGCCACACTGAAGCTTTCTTT TRBV10-3 NA TRBD1 16 TRBJ1-1
CASSYSTAATEQFF TGTGCCAGCAGTTACTCTACAGCGGCCACGGAGCAGTTCTTC TRBV6-6 NA NA 14 TRBJ2-1
CASSSTGEDGYTF TGTGCCAGCAGTTCGACAGGGGAGGATGGCTACACCTTC TRBV28 NA TRBD1 13 TRBJ1-2
CASSTGQLGGYTF TGCGCCAGCAGCACAGGACAACTGGGCGGCTACACCTTC TRBV5-1 NA NA 13 TRBJ1-2
CASSQGQATSGANVLTF TGCGCCAGCAGTCAGGGACAGGCTACCTCTGGGGCCAACGTCCTGACTTTC TRBV23-1 NA TRBD1 17 TRBJ2-6
CASKPGRNYNEQFF TGTGCCAGCAAACCAGGGCGGAATTACAATGAGCAGTTCTTC TRBV6-5 NA NA 14 TRBJ2-1
CASSEGQYNEKLFF TGTGCCAGCAGCGAGGGACAGTATAATGAAAAACTGTTTTTT TRBV5-4 NA TRBD1 14 TRBJ1-4
CASSQGENQPQHF TGTGCCAGCAGTCAGGGGGAGAATCAGCCCCAGCATTTT TRBV6-5 few TRBD1 13 TRBJ1-5
CASSFLAGGPDDTDTQYF TGTGCCAGCAGCTTTCTAGCGGGAGGGCCTGATGACACAGATACGCAGTATTTT TRBV7-6 NA TRBD2 18 TRBJ2-3
CATRLTSTDTQYF TGTGCCACCAGACTTACTAGCACAGATACGCAGTATTTT TRBV24-1 NA NA 13 TRBJ2-3
CASSKDSGTKEQFF TGTGCCAGCAGCAAAGACAGCGGGACCAAGGAGCAGTTCTTC TRBV21-1 NA NA 14 TRBJ2-1
CASSLTGTSGYNEQFF TGTGCCAGCAGCTTAACCGGGACTAGCGGTTACAATGAGCAGTTCTTC TRBV7-3 NA TRBD2 16 TRBJ2-1
CARSLADEVTANQPQHF TGTGCCAGAAGCTTGGCCGACGAGGTGACAGCAAATCAGCCCCAGCATTTT TRBV5-3 NA NA 17 TRBJ1-5
CASSSGQGHEKLFF TGCGCCAGCAGCTCTGGACAGGGTCATGAAAAACTGTTTTTT TRBV5-1 NA TRBD1 14 TRBJ1-4
CASYRGRSETEAFF TGTGCCAGTTACAGGGGGCGTTCGGAAACTGAAGCTTTCTTT TRBV6-5 once TRBD1 14 TRBJ1-1
CASTGQGTGSTDTQYF TGTGCCAGTACCGGCCAGGGGACAGGTAGCACAGATACGCAGTATTTT TRBV19 NA TRBD1 16 TRBJ2-3
CASSSSGGETQYF TGTGCCAGCAGCTCTTCGGGGGGGGAGACCCAGTACTTC TRBV7-2 NA TRBD2 13 TRBJ2-5
CAWSDGRANYGYTF TGTGCCTGGAGTGATGGCAGGGCCAACTATGGCTACACCTTC TRBV30 NA NA 14 TRBJ1-2
CASSEQGRETQYF TGTGCCAGCAGCGAACAGGGGCGGGAGACCCAGTACTTC TRBV2 NA TRBD1 13 TRBJ2-5
CASTLTSGSRDTQYF TGTGCCAGCACCCTGACTAGCGGGAGTCGCGATACGCAGTATTTT TRBV3-1/TRBV3-2 NA TRBD2 15 TRBJ2-3
CASSLGGRAGYEQYF TGTGCCAGCAGTTTAGGCGGGAGAGCGGGATACGAGCAGTACTTC TRBV27 NA TRBD2 15 TRBJ2-7
CASSLAAGQTYEQYF TGCGCCAGCAGCTTAGCAGCGGGACAAACCTACGAGCAGTACTTC TRBV5-1 NA NA 15 TRBJ2-7
CARSPRDRDNSPLHF TGTGCCAGAAGCCCCCGGGACAGAGATAATTCACCCCTCCACTTT TRBV5-3 NA TRBD1 15 TRBJ1-6
CASSTYSSSYEQYF TGTGCCAGCTCAACCTACTCTAGCTCCTACGAGCAGTACTTC TRBV18 NA NA 14 TRBJ2-7
CASSWTGTSSGANVLTF TGTGCCAGCTCTTGGACAGGGACCTCCTCTGGGGCCAACGTCCTGACTTTC TRBV18 NA TRBD1 17 TRBJ2-6